These T cell receptor beta chains were read from a single sample in a study of T cell repertoires in urothelial bladder cancer. Clones were read by immunoSEQ multiplex PCR, and TCRdb kept only the in-frame ones, dropping some. Counted here are about 13,000 clones, 66% occurring once; the ten biggest clones make up almost 9%. The material sequenced was tumor-infiltrating cells from bladder cancer. The receptors here all came from a human donor with urothelial carcinoma. Both conserved end residues are part of each CDR3. Each record gives: D gene, J gene, V gene, clone size, CDR3 protein, CDR3 DNA. D genes are given only for firm matches. Clone size is stated in some rows and not others, as once, few, many or a class when expanded.

NA,TRBJ1-2,TRBV4-2,NA,CASSQVRQGVANYGYTF,TGTGCCAGCAGCCAAGTGCGCCAGGGAGTTGCTAACTATGGCTACACCTTC
TRBD1,TRBJ2-6,TRBV11-2,NA,CASTLTGGTSGANVLTF,TGTGCCAGCACCCTGACAGGGGGCACCTCTGGGGCCAACGTCCTGACTTTC
TRBD1,TRBJ2-3,TRBV6-6,NA,CASSYGQGSGDTQYF,TGTGCCAGCAGTTACGGACAGGGCAGTGGAGATACGCAGTATTTT
NA,TRBJ1-1,TRBV4-3,NA,CASSRQYQNTEAFF,TGCGCCAGCAGTCGACAGTATCAGAACACTGAAGCTTTCTTT
NA,TRBJ1-2,TRBV19,once,CASTPDRLSFYGYTF,TGTGCCAGTACTCCAGACAGGCTCTCTTTCTATGGCTACACCTTC
TRBD1,TRBJ1-4,TRBV4-1,few,CASSQDPQGAVNEKLFF,TGCGCCAGCAGCCAAGATCCACAGGGGGCTGTTAATGAAAAACTGTTTTTT
TRBD1,TRBJ1-2,TRBV7-9,few,CASSLGQGADGYTF,TGTGCCAGCAGCTTGGGACAGGGGGCAGATGGCTACACCTTC
TRBD1,TRBJ2-1,TRBV9,NA,CASSVGLDRRYNEQFF,TGTGCCAGCAGCGTAGGTCTGGACAGGAGGTACAATGAGCAGTTCTTC
NA,TRBJ2-5,TRBV5-8,once,CASRGMGPQETQYF,TGTGCCAGCAGAGGCATGGGCCCCCAAGAGACCCAGTACTTC
NA,TRBJ1-3,TRBV5-1,few,CASSFGPSGNTIYF,TGCGCCAGCAGCTTCGGACCCTCTGGAAACACCATATATTTT
NA,TRBJ1-2,TRBV7-2,few,CASSDPSPWDGYTF,TGTGCCAGCAGTGACCCCTCCCCATGGGATGGCTACACCTTC